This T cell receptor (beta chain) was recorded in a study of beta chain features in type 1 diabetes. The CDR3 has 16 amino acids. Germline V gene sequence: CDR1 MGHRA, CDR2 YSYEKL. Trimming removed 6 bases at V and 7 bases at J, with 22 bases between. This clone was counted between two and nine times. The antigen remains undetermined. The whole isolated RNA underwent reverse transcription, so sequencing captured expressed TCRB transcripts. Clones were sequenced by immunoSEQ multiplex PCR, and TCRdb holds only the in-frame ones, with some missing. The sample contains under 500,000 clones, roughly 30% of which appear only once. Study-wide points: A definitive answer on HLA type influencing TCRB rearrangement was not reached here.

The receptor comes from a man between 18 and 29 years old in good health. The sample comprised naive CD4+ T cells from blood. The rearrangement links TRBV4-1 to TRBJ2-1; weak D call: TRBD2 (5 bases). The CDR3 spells CASSFKIRGSGNEQFF. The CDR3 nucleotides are TGCGCCAGCAGTTTCAAGATACGCGGTTCGGGGAATGAGCAGTTCTTC.